Sequencing of this T cell receptor (beta chain) was carried out in a study of healthy donors' naive CD4 and CD8 T cells. Overall study context: Donors came from three age groups: 20-25, 40-50 and 60-70 years.

This clonotype was seen just once. Antigen specificity is unknown. Starting from around 500 ng of total RNA, TCR libraries were made with linear amplification. TCRdb analysed the reads with MiXCR anew, one entry per CDR3 protein. This sample carries roughly 200,000 distinct CDR3 sequences, around 80% of them seen once, and the ten largest clones take less than 2.5%. Germline V gene lookup returns CDR1 MNHEY and CDR2 SVGEGT. The CDR3 length is 17 residues. The trim removed 5 bases at V and 5 bases at J, leaving 17 bases unmatched. Overall study findings and caveats: Negatively charged CDR3s marked CD8+ lineage; positively charged CDR3s marked CD4+ lineage. Bias from naive T cell homeostatic proliferation was not addressed. Alpha and beta chains were sequenced in bulk without pairing.

Sequencing was carried out using naive CD4+ and CD8+ T cells sorted from blood, pooled from several donors. This sequence joins TRBV6-2 or TRBV6-3 and TRBJ2-5; TRBD2 aligns across 7 bases. The receptor was derived from a pool of human donors in good health; the sample pools cells from several healthy donors. The CDR3 DNA sequence: TGTGCCAGCAGTCAAGGGAGGGCCTCTAGGGGTTGGGAGACCCAGTACTTC. Translated, it gives CASSQGRASRGWETQYF.